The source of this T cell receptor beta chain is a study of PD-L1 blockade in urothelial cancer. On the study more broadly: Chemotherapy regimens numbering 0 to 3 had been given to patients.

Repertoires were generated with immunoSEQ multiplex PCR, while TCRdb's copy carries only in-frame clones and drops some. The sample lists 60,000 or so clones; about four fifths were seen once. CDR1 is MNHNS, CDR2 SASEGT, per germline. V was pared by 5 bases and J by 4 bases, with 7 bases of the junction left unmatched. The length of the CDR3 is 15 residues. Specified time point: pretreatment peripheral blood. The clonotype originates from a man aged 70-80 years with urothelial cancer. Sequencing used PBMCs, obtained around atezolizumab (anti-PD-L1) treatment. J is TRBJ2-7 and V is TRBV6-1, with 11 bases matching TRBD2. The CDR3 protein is CASSPPGLAAYEQYF. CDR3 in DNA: TGTGCCAGCAGTCCACCGGGACTAGCGGCATACGAGCAGTACTTC.